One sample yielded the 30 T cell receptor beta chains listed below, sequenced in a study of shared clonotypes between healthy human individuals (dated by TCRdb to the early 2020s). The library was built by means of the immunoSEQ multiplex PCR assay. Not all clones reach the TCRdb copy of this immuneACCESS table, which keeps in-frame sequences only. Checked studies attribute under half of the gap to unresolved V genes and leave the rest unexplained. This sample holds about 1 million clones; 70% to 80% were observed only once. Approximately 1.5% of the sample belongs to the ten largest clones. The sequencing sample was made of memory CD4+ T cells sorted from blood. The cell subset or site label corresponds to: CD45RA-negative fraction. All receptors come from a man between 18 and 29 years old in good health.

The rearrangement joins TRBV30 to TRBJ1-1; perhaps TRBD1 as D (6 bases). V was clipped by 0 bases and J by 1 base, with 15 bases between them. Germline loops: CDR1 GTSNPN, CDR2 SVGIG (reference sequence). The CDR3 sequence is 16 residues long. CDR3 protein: CAWSVLSRGGNTEAFF. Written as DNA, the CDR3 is TGTGCCTGGAGTGTACTGTCCAGGGGAGGGAACACTGAAGCTTTCTTT.

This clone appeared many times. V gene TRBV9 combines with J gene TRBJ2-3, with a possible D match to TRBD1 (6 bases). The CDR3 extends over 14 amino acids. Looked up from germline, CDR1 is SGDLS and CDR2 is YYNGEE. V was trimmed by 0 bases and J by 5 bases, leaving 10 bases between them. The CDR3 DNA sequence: TGTGCCAGCAGCGTAGAAGGGGGTTTAGATACGCAGTATTTT. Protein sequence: CASSVEGGLDTQYF.

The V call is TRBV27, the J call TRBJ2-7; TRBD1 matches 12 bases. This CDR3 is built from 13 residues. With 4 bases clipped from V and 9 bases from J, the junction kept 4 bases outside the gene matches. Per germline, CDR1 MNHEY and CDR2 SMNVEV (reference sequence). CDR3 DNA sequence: TGTGCCAGCAGTTGGGGGGGACAGGGGGCGCAGTACTTC. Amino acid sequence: CASSWGGQGAQYF.

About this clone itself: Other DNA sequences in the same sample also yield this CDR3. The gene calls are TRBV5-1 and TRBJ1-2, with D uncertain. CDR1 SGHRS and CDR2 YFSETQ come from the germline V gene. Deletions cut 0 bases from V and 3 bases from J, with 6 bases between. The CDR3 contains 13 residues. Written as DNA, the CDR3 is TGCGCCAGCAGCTTGGAGGGTGACTATGGCTACACCTTC. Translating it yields CASSLEGDYGYTF.

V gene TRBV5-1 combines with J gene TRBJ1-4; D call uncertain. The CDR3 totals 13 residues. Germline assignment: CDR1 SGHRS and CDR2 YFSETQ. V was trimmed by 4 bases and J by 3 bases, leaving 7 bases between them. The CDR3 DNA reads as TGCGCCAGCAGCCGACTGCCTAATGAAAAACTGTTTTTT. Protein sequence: CASSRLPNEKLFF.

As DNA, the CDR3 is TGTGCCAGTAGTATAAGGGCAGGGTACTACAATGAGCAGTTCTTC. As protein: CASSIRAGYYNEQFF. The chain links TRBV19 to TRBJ2-1, with D possibly TRBD1 on 5 matching bases. CDR1 is LNHDA, CDR2 SQIVND, per germline (reference sequence). This CDR3 contains 15 residues. Trimming shortened V by 2 bases and J by 3 bases, and 11 bases separated the two germline ends.

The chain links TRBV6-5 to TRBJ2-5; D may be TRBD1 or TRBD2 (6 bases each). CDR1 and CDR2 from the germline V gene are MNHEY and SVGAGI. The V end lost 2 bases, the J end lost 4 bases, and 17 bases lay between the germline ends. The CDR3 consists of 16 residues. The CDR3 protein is CASSYGAGRGGETQYF. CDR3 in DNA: TGTGCCAGCAGTTACGGAGCCGGGAGAGGGGGAGAGACCCAGTACTTC.

CDR3 in DNA: TGCGCCAGCAGCCTTAGGGGGACAGGGGAAGAGACCCAGTACTTC. Translation gives CASSLRGTGEETQYF. The chain links TRBV4-1 to TRBJ2-5; 10 bases agree with TRBD1. The V gene's germline CDR1 is MGHRA and CDR2 YSYEKL. With 4 bases clipped from V and 3 bases from J, the junction kept 5 bases outside the gene matches. CDR3 length equals 15 residues.

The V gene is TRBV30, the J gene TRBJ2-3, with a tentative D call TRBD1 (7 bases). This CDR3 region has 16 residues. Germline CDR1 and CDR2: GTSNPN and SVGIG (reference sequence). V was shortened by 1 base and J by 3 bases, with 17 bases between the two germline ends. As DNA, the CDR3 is TGTGCCTGGAGTGGGCCTTCAGGGGGGCCGACAGATACGCAGTATTTT. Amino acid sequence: CAWSGPSGGPTDTQYF. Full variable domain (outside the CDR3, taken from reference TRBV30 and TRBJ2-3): SQTIHQWPATLVQPVGSPLSLECTVEGTSNPNLYWYRQAAGRGLQLLFYSVGIGQISSEVPQNLSASRPQDRQFILSSKKLLLSDSGFYLCAWSGPSGGPTDTQYFGPGTRLTVL.

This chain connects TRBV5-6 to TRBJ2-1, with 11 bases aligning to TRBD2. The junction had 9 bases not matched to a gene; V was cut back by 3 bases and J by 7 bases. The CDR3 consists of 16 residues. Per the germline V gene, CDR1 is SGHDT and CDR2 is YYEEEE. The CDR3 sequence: CASSSQLAGAENEQFF. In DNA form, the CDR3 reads TGTGCCAGCAGCTCGCAACTAGCGGGAGCTGAGAATGAGCAGTTCTTC.

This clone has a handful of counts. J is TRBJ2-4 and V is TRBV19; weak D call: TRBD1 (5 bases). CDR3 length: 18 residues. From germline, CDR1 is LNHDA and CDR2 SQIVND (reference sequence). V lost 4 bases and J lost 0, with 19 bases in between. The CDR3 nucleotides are TGTGCCAGTAGTACTATGACAGACCCTGACATAGCCAAAAACATTCAGTACTTC. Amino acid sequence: CASSTMTDPDIAKNIQYF.

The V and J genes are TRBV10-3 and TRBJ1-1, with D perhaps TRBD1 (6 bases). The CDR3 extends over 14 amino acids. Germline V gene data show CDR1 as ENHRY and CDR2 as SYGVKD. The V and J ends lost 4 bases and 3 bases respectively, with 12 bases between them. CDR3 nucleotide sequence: TGTGCCATCAGTGGGACCAGGGGTGACACTGAAGCTTTCTTT. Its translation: CAISGTRGDTEAFF.

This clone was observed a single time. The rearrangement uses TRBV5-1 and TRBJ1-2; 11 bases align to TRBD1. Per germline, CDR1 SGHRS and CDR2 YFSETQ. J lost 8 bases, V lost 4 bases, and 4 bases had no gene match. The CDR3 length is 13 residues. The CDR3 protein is CASSADRGRGYTF. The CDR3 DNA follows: TGCGCCAGCAGCGCGGACAGGGGGCGCGGCTACACCTTC.

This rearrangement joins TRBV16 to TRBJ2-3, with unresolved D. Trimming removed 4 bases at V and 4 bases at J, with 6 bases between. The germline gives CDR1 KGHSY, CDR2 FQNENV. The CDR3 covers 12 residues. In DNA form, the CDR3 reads TGTGCCAGCAGCCGAAGGGCAGATACGCAGTATTTT. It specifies CASSRRADTQYF.

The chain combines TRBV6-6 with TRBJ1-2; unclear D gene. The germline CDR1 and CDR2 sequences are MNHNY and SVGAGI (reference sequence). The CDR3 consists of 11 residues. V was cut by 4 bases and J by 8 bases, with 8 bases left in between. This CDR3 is CASSSEFGYTF. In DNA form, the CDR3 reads TGTGCCAGCAGTTCGGAATTCGGCTACACCTTC.

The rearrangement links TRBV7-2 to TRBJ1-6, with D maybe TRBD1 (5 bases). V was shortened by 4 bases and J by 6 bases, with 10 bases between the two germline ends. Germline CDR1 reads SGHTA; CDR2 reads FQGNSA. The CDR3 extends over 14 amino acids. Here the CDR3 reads CASSWAGPNSPLHF. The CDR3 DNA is TGTGCCAGCAGCTGGGCGGGACCTAATTCACCCCTCCACTTT. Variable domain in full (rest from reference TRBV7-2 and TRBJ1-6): GAGVSQSPSNKVTEKGKDVELRCDPISGHTALYWYRQSLGQGLEFLIYFQGNSAPDKSGLPSDRFSAERTGGSVSTLTIQRTQQEDSAVYLCASSWAGPNSPLHFGNGTRLTVT.

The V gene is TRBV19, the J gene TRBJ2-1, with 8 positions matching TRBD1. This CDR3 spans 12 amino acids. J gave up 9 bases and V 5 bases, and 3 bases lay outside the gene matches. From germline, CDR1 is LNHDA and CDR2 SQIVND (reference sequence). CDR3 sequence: CASSGGTGEQFF. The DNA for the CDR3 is TGTGCCAGTAGTGGAGGGACAGGTGAGCAGTTCTTC.

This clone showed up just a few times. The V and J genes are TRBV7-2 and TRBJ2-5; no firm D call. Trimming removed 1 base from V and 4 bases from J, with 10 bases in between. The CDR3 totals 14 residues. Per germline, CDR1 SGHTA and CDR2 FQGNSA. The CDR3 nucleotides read TGTGCCAGCAGCTTAGATGGCAAGGCAGAGACCCAGTACTTC. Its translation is CASSLDGKAETQYF.

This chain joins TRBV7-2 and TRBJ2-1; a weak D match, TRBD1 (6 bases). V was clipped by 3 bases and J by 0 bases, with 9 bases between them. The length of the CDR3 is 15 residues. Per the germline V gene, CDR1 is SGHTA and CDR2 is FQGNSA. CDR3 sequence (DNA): TGTGCCAGCAGCTTCGGACAGCCCTCCTACAATGAGCAGTTCTTC. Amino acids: CASSFGQPSYNEQFF.

CDR3 in amino acids: CASRNPTEKLFF. DNA of the CDR3: TGTGCCAGCAGAAACCCGACTGAAAAACTGTTTTTT. V gene TRBV28 combines with J gene TRBJ1-4, with unresolved D. The ends were cut back, 6 bases at V and 7 bases at J, with 9 bases in the middle. There are 12 residues in the CDR3. The germline V gene encodes CDR1 MDHEN and CDR2 SYDVKM.

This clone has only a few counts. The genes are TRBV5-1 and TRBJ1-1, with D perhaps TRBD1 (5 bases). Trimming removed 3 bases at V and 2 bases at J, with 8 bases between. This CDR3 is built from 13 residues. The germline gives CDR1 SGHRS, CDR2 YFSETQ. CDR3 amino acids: CASSYTGNTEAFF. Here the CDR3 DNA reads TGCGCCAGCAGCTATACAGGAAACACTGAAGCTTTCTTT.

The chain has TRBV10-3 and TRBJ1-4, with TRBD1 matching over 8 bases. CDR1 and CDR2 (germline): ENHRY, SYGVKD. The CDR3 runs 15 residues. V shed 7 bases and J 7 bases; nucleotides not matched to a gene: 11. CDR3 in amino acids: CAIKGSGQGGEKLFF. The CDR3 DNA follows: TGTGCCATCAAAGGCTCTGGACAGGGAGGTGAAAAACTGTTTTTT.

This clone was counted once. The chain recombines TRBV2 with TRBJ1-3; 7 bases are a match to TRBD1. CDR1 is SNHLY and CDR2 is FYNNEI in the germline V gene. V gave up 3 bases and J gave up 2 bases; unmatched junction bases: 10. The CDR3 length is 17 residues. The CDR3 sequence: CASSEEWGQRTGNTIYF. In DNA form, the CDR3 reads TGTGCCAGCAGTGAGGAGTGGGGACAGCGGACTGGAAACACCATATATTTT.

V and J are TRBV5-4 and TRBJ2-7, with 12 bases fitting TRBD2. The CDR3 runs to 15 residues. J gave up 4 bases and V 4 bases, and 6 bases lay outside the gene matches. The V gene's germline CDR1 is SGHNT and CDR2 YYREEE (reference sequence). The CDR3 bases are TGTGCCAGCAGCCAATCCCTAGCGGGAGGGTACGAGCAGTACTTC. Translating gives CASSQSLAGGYEQYF.

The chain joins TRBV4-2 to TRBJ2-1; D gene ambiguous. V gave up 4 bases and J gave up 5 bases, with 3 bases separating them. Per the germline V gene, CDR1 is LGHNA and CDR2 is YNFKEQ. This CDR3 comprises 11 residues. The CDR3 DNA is TGTGCCAGCAGCCCCAACAATGAGCAGTTCTTC. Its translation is CASSPNNEQFF.

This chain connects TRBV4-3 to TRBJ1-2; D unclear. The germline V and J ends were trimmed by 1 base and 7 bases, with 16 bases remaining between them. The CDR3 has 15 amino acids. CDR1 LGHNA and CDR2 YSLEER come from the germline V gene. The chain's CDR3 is CASSQGVSDHTGYTF. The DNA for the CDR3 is TGCGCCAGCAGCCAAGGTGTCTCAGACCATACTGGCTACACCTTC.

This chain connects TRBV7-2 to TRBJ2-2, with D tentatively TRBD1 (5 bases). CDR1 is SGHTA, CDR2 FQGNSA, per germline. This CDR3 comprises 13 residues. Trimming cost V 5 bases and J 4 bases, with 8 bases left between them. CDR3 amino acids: CASSAGPTGELFF. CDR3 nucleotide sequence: TGTGCCAGCAGCGCAGGGCCCACCGGGGAGCTGTTTTTT.

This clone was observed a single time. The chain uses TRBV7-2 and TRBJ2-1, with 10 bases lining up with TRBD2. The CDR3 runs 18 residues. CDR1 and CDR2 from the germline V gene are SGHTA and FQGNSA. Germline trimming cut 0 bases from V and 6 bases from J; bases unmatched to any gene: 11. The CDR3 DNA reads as TGTGCCAGCAGCTTAGCCGGCTCTAGCGGGGGACAGTTCAATGAGCAGTTCTTC. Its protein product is CASSLAGSSGGQFNEQFF.

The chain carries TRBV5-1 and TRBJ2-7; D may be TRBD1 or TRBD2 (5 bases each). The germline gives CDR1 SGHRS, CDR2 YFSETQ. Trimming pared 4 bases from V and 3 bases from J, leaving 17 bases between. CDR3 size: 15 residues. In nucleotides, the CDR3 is TGCGCCAGCAGCCAGGGTGGGGACGGTCGCTACGAGCAGTACTTC. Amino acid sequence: CASSQGGDGRYEQYF.

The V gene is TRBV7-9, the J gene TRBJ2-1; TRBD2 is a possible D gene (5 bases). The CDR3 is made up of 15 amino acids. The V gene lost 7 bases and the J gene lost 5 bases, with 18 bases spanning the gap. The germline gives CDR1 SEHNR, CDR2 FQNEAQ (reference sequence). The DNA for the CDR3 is TGTGCCAGCACCCCCCAAGGGAGAAGCCACAATGAGCAGTTCTTC. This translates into CASTPQGRSHNEQFF.